This TCR beta chain was identified during a study of cytomegalovirus exposure and HLA in healthy donors. For the study at large: Falling in the Caucasian-associated ancestry cluster were 80% to 90% of some 400 genotyped donors.

Study-level points and caveats: Among TCR beta chains, those listed as cytomegalovirus-associated numbered 164. In a later analysis, a missense DCLRE1C variant was linked to TCR beta V- and J-gene trimming.

As regards this clone: What it recognizes is unknown.

Primers for the PCR totalled 60 Vbeta and 13 Jbeta. Clones were read by immunoSEQ multiplex PCR, and TCRdb kept only the in-frame ones, dropping some. Counted here are 170,000 or so clones, 75% to 85% occurring once; the ten biggest clones make up about 6%. The CDR3 is 15 residues long. Between the trimmed V and J ends, which lost 5 bases and 1 base, there was a span of 15 bases. From germline, CDR1 is SGHDT and CDR2 YYEEEE. This sequence was found in a man aged 50 to 60 in good health and CMV-seropositive. Sequenced material: PBMCs. The chain is built from TRBV5-6 and TRBJ1-1, with D tentatively TRBD1 (5 bases). CDR3 amino acids: CASRVVGGANTEAFF. Written as DNA, the CDR3 is TGTGCCAGCAGGGTTGTGGGCGGGGCGAACACTGAAGCTTTCTTT.